The clone carrying this T cell receptor (beta chain) occurred many times. Its antigen is still unknown. These data come from a study of post-analysis software for immune sequencing data. Unique-molecular-identifier-tagged TCR beta cDNA libraries were used. MiXCR, run by TCRdb on the PCR reads, gives a single entry per CDR3 protein. In the table there are around 200,000 distinct CDR3 sequences, 29% of which are singletons. Study outcomes and limitations: In patients, about 5 TRBV segments were more frequent than in controls, with TRBV5-6, TRBV5-1 and TRBV20-1 among them. Among multiple sclerosis patients, normalized Chao1 diversity was significantly below that of controls.

The CDR3 consists of 15 residues. Germline V CDR1 and CDR2: SGDLS, YYNGEE. Trimming stripped 4 bases from V and 0 bases from J, with 12 bases between. This TCR derives from a girl younger than 18 with multiple sclerosis. Sequencing was performed on blood. This chain connects TRBV9 to TRBJ2-3; the D gene is possibly TRBD2 (6 bases). The CDR3 region has the DNA TGTGCCAGCAGCAACGGGACTGCGAGCACAGATACGCAGTATTTT. It translates to CASSNGTASTDTQYF.